This is a list of T cell receptor beta chains from one sample in a study of vaccination and CD4 T cells after COVID-19. These receptors have no identified antigens. Each CDR3 protein gets one entry after TCRdb re-called the PCR reads with MiXCR. The repertoire has some 10,000 distinct CDR3 sequences, under 50% of them found once; the top ten carry roughly an eighth. The specimen sequenced was CD4+ T cells from blood, cultured in vitro. Receptors were obtained from a human donor who had recovered from COVID-19. CDR3s include the opening cysteine and the closing phenylalanine or tryptophan. The D gene is left open where the match is weak. Expanded clones get a size class; other rows say once, few or many, or leave the size out.

abundance	d_gene	j_gene	v_gene	CDR3aa	CDR3nt
-	-	TRBJ1-1	TRBV10-3	CAISDSGTGEAFF	TGTGCCATCAGTGACTCCGGTACAGGGGAAGCTTTCTTT
-	TRBD2	TRBJ2-5	TRBV20-1	CSAPSGGGETQYF	TGCAGTGCCCCCAGCGGGGGGGGTGAGACCCAGTACTTC
-	TRBD2	TRBJ2-3	TRBV5-1	CASSLAGGPADTQYF	TGCGCCAGCAGCCTAGCGGGAGGCCCCGCAGATACGCAGTATTTT
few	-	TRBJ1-2	TRBV4-1	CASSQAIGSPYGYTF	TGCGCCAGCAGCCAAGCCATCGGCTCGCCGTATGGCTACACCTTC
-	TRBD1	TRBJ2-7	TRBV6-1	CASRNRGQLSYEQYF	TGTGCCAGCAGGAACAGGGGGCAGCTATCCTACGAGCAGTACTTC
-	-	TRBJ1-2	TRBV7-8	CASSAAGNTNYGYTF	TGTGCCAGCAGCGCCGCAGGGAATACTAACTATGGCTACACCTTC
-	-	TRBJ2-7	TRBV7-2	CASSPPESPWEQYF	TGTGCCAGCAGCCCCCCGGAGTCACCCTGGGAGCAGTACTTC
-	-	TRBJ2-3	TRBV6-1	CASSEGGGPSDTQYF	TGTGCCAGCAGTGAAGGGGGGGGGCCTTCAGATACGCAGTATTTT
medium-sized	-	TRBJ1-2	TRBV20-1	CSARALAGTSGYTF	TGCAGTGCTAGGGCCTTAGCGGGGACGTCTGGCTACACCTTC
-	-	TRBJ2-3	TRBV2	CASRQADTQYF	TGTGCCAGCAGGCAAGCAGATACGCAGTATTTT
-	-	TRBJ1-2	TRBV5-1	CASSFAGGYTF	TGCGCCAGCAGCTTTGCGGGGGGATACACCTTC
-	-	TRBJ2-3	TRBV5-4	CASSFRGRTDTQYF	TGTGCCAGCAGCTTCCGGGGGCGCACAGATACGCAGTATTTT
-	-	TRBJ1-6	TRBV12-3/TRBV12-4	CASSPGWTLHF	TGTGCCAGCAGTCCGGGGTGGACCCTCCACTTT
once	-	TRBJ2-6	TRBV12-3/TRBV12-4	CASSLGSAGANVLTF	TGTGCCAGCAGTTTAGGGTCTGCTGGGGCCAACGTCCTGACTTTC
few	-	TRBJ2-2	TRBV10-3	CAISEGGQGTNTGELFF	TGTGCCATCAGTGAGGGGGGGCAGGGGACGAACACCGGGGAGCTGTTTTTT
-	-	TRBJ1-2	TRBV7-2	CASSLVRGDPYTF	TGTGCCAGCAGCTTAGTCAGGGGTGACCCCTACACCTTC
few	-	TRBJ1-1	TRBV27	CASSFRTAEEAFF	TGTGCCAGCAGTTTCCGTACAGCTGAAGAAGCTTTCTTT
-	TRBD1	TRBJ1-1	TRBV7-6	CASSLFPPGTGNTEAFF	TGTGCCAGCAGCTTATTTCCCCCCGGGACAGGGAACACTGAAGCTTTCTTT
few	-	TRBJ2-7	TRBV2	CASRLDPYEQYF	TGTGCCAGCAGACTGGACCCCTACGAGCAGTACTTC
-	-	TRBJ1-5	TRBV28	CASVGPNQPQHF	TGTGCCAGCGTGGGACCCAATCAGCCCCAGCATTTT
-	-	TRBJ1-1	TRBV7-8	CASSLGTPEAFF	TGTGCCAGCAGCTTAGGCACCCCCGAAGCTTTCTTT
few	-	TRBJ1-3	TRBV2	CASSDAQERSSGNTIYF	TGTGCCAGCAGTGATGCCCAGGAACGGAGCTCTGGAAACACCATATATTTT
few	TRBD1	TRBJ2-5	TRBV27	CASRLYPTGIPETQYF	TGTGCCAGCAGGCTCTACCCGACAGGGATCCCAGAGACCCAGTACTTC
few	-	TRBJ1-5	TRBV6-5	CASSYERYAPQHF	TGTGCCAGCAGTTACGAAAGGTATGCGCCCCAGCATTTT
-	TRBD1	TRBJ2-5	TRBV27	CASSTGQGWGETQYF	TGTGCCAGCAGTACAGGACAGGGTTGGGGAGAGACCCAGTACTTC
-	TRBD2	TRBJ2-1	TRBV12-3/TRBV12-4	CASSIHRGTSGEQFF	TGTGCCAGCAGTATACACCGCGGGACTAGCGGTGAGCAGTTCTTC
-	TRBD1	TRBJ1-6	TRBV28	CASSSGQVLLGSYNSPLHF	TGTGCCAGCAGTTCCGGACAGGTCTTGCTTGGGTCCTATAATTCACCCCTCCACTTT
few	-	TRBJ1-2	TRBV19	CASSIPMAREDGYTF	TGTGCCAGTAGTATTCCCATGGCCAGGGAGGATGGCTACACCTTC
-	-	TRBJ2-3	TRBV19	CASADGDTQYF	TGTGCCAGTGCGGATGGAGATACGCAGTATTTT
-	-	TRBJ1-6	TRBV20-1	CSARTRGRNSPLHF	TGCAGTGCTAGAACCAGGGGCAGGAATTCACCCCTCCACTTT
-	-	TRBJ2-7	TRBV15	CATSRDRGGYEQYF	TGTGCCACCAGCAGAGATAGGGGGGGCTACGAGCAGTACTTC
-	-	TRBJ1-2	TRBV7-9	CASSLAFEGYGYTF	TGTGCCAGCAGCTTAGCGTTCGAGGGCTATGGCTACACCTTC
-	TRBD1	TRBJ2-2	TRBV7-2	CASRAGTGVTGELFF	TGTGCCAGCAGGGCCGGGACAGGGGTCACCGGGGAGCTGTTTTTT
-	TRBD1	TRBJ1-6	TRBV6-5	CASSYSRTGNNNSPLHF	TGTGCCAGCAGTTACTCGAGGACAGGGAACAATAATTCACCCCTCCACTTT
-	TRBD1	TRBJ2-3	TRBV29-1	CSVEGQGTDTQYF	TGCAGCGTTGAGGGACAGGGCACAGATACGCAGTATTTT
-	-	TRBJ1-5	TRBV2	CASTKTGQPQHF	TGTGCCAGCACCAAGACGGGACAGCCCCAGCATTTT
few	-	TRBJ1-5	TRBV19	CASSIGITQPQHF	TGTGCCAGTAGTATCGGTATAACTCAGCCCCAGCATTTT
medium-sized	-	TRBJ1-2	TRBV6-5	CASSFGGGDGYTF	TGTGCCAGCAGTTTTGGGGGGGGAGATGGCTACACCTTC
once	TRBD2	TRBJ2-3	TRBV12-3/TRBV12-4	CASTLTSGSTDTQYF	TGTGCCAGCACCCTGACTAGCGGGAGCACAGATACGCAGTATTTT
few	TRBD1	TRBJ1-1	TRBV7-8	CASSSRTGKNTEAFF	TGTGCCAGCAGCTCCCGGACAGGGAAGAACACTGAAGCTTTCTTT
-	-	TRBJ1-6	TRBV7-2	CASSLDLRQASGYNSPLHF	TGTGCCAGCAGCTTAGATCTTCGTCAGGCGAGTGGCTATAATTCACCCCTCCACTTT
-	-	TRBJ2-3	TRBV7-8	CASSPRRTRPSTDTQYF	TGTGCCAGCAGCCCCCGACGGACTCGACCTAGCACAGATACGCAGTATTTT
few	TRBD2	TRBJ2-3	TRBV14	CASSQFASGGTDTQYF	TGTGCCAGCAGTCAATTCGCTAGCGGTGGCACAGATACGCAGTATTTT
-	-	TRBJ2-1	TRBV5-1	CASSSTGDGYNEQFF	TGCGCCAGCAGCTCGACCGGAGACGGCTACAATGAGCAGTTCTTC
-	-	TRBJ2-7	TRBV12-3/TRBV12-4	CASSLLSVGANPYEQYF	TGTGCCAGCAGTTTACTCTCGGTTGGTGCCAATCCCTACGAGCAGTACTTC
-	-	TRBJ2-7	TRBV6-2/TRBV6-3	CASSSNIPQRYF	TGTGCCAGCAGCTCAAATATACCCCAGCGGTACTTC
-	-	TRBJ1-1	TRBV30	CAWIGGGRHTEAFF	TGTGCCTGGATAGGGGGGGGGCGCCACACTGAAGCTTTCTTT
-	-	TRBJ1-3	TRBV19	CASSRGLGNTIYF	TGTGCCAGTAGTAGGGGGCTGGGCAACACCATATATTTT
-	-	TRBJ1-1	TRBV6-1	CASSEGPRANTEAFF	TGTGCCAGCAGTGAGGGTCCGAGGGCAAACACTGAAGCTTTCTTT